The count of the clone carrying this TCR beta chain is one. The data derive from a study of CD8 T cells in Susac syndrome. Trimming took 1 base from V and 2 from J, leaving 13 bases between them. The CDR3 is made up of 16 amino acids. Germline-derived CDR1 and CDR2 are SEHNR and FQNEAQ (reference sequence). RNA in amounts of 0.5 to 1 ug was reverse transcribed with random hexamers. immunoSEQ multiplex PCR amplified TCR beta CDR3 across 54 Vbeta, 13 Jbeta. Each CDR3 protein is one row after TCRdb ran MiXCR on the immunoSEQ multiplex PCR reads. The repertoire has about 130,000 distinct CDR3 sequences, 91% of them found once; the top ten carry approximately 0.24%. High-throughput TCR beta sequencing covered peripheral CD8+ and CD4+ T cells. The multiple sclerosis controls were treatment-naive patients with relapsing-remitting disease that was stable or active. TEMRA cells were enriched by FACS, while CD8+ and CD4+ T cells were obtained through a negative isolation that was performed magnetically.

The chain carries TRBV7-9 and TRBJ2-3, with TRBD2 as a possible D gene (5 bases). This clonotype was obtained from a human donor with multiple sclerosis. Material: CD8+ T cells from PBMCs. The CDR3 sequence: CASSLDPRGITDTQYF. DNA of the CDR3: TGTGCCAGCAGCTTAGATCCCCGAGGGATCACAGATACGCAGTATTTT.